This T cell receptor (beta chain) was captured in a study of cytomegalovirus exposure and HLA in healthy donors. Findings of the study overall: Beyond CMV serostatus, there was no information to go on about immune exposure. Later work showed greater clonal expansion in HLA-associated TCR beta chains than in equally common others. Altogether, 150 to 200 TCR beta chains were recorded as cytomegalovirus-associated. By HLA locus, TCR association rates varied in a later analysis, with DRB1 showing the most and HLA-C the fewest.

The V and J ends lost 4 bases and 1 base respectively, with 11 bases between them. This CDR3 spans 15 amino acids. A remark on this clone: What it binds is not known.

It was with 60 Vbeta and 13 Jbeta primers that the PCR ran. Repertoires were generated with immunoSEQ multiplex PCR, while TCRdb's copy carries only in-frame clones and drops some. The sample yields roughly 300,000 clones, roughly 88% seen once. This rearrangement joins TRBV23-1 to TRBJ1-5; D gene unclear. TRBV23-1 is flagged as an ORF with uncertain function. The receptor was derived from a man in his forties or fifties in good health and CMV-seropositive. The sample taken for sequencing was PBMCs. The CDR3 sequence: CASSLFISSNQPQHF. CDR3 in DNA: TGCGCCAGCAGTCTTTTTATTAGCAGCAATCAGCCCCAGCATTTT.